This passage covers 18 T cell receptor beta chains from one sample sequenced in a study of blood T cell repertoires in COVID-19. Method: immunoSEQ multiplex PCR; TCRdb's copy keeps in-frame clones and lacks some. This table holds 25,000 to 35,000 clones, 65% to 90% found once. Material for sequencing was peripheral blood. These receptor sequences come from a man of 80 years or more with active COVID-19.

The chain combines TRBV18 with TRBJ2-7; 9 bases are shared with TRBD1. Germline V CDR1 and CDR2: KGHSH, LQKENI. CDR3 length: 17 amino acids. V gave up 1 base and J gave up 0 bases; unmatched junction bases: 7. DNA of the CDR3: TGTGCCAGCTCACCACTGCCTGGGACAGGGTCCTCCTACGAGCAGTACTTC. Amino acid sequence: CASSPLPGTGSSYEQYF.

This rearrangement joins TRBV7-3 to TRBJ2-7, with D perhaps TRBD2 (6 bases). CDR1 and CDR2 (germline): SGHTA, FQGTGA. The ends were cut back, 5 bases at V and 5 bases at J, with 10 bases in the middle. The CDR3 runs to 12 residues. CDR3: CASSPGGNEQYF. The CDR3 region has the DNA TGTGCCAGCAGCCCAGGAGGGAACGAGCAGTACTTC.

This sequence joins TRBV18 and TRBJ1-2; D may be TRBD1 (6 bases). The CDR3 runs 14 residues. The germline gives CDR1 KGHSH, CDR2 LQKENI. Trimming took off 0 bases at V and 14 bases at J, with 19 bases between the two ends. The CDR3 DNA reads as TGTGCCAGCTCACCACCGGGGGCGGACATACGCAAGACCTTC. Translated, it gives CASSPPGADIRKTF.

The chain has TRBV9 and TRBJ2-7, with 8 bases lining up with TRBD2. The CDR3 consists of 17 residues. Trimming removed 3 bases from V and 3 bases from J; junction bases left unmatched: 14. Germline V lookup: CDR1 SGDLS, CDR2 YYNGEE. The CDR3 DNA is TGTGCCAGCAGCGGACAGGATACGGGACTAGAAGGCTACGAGCAGTACTTC. It specifies CASSGQDTGLEGYEQYF.

This sequence joins TRBV2 and TRBJ2-7; 8 positions agree with TRBD1. CDR1 and CDR2 (germline): SNHLY, FYNNEI. The CDR3 is 14 amino acids. The junction had 8 bases not matched to a gene; V was cut back by 3 bases and J by 7 bases. The CDR3 DNA reads as TGTGCCAGCAGTGAGTTACAGGGGGTAGGGGAGCAGTACTTC. This codes for CASSELQGVGEQYF.

V and J are TRBV5-1 and TRBJ2-5; TRBD1 matches at 8 bases. The V and J ends lost 4 bases and 5 bases, in that order; junction bases with no gene match: 7. The CDR3 is 14 amino acids. Germline V gene data show CDR1 as SGHRS and CDR2 as YFSETQ. In DNA, the CDR3 is TGCGCCAGCAGCCTGACAGGGGCCGGGGAGACCCAGTACTTC. Translating it yields CASSLTGAGETQYF.

The chain recombines TRBV4-1 with TRBJ2-7, with TRBD1 matching 11 bases. Germline assignment: CDR1 MGHRA and CDR2 YSYEKL. This CDR3 comprises 13 residues. J was trimmed by 7 bases and V by 3 bases; bases with no gene match: 2. The CDR3: CASSHGQGAEQYF. The CDR3 DNA reads TGCGCCAGCAGCCATGGACAGGGGGCGGAGCAGTACTTC.

The chain employs TRBV19 and TRBJ1-4; no clear D. Trimming stripped 9 bases from V and 7 bases from J, with 18 bases between. Per the germline V gene, CDR1 is LNHDA and CDR2 is SQIVND (reference sequence). The CDR3 contains 14 residues. The CDR3 DNA reads TGTGCCAGCACCGACACCTCTGAAAGTGAAAAACTGTTTTTT. Encoded protein: CASTDTSESEKLFF.

The chain carries TRBV18 and TRBJ1-2; 7 nucleotides agree with TRBD1. The V gene end was trimmed by 3 bases and the J gene end by 4 bases; junction bases not matched to a gene: 5. Per germline, CDR1 KGHSH and CDR2 LQKENI. The CDR3 length is 14 residues. The CDR3 coding sequence is TGTGCCAGCTCACCCGAGACAGGGAGCTATGGCTACACCTTC. This codes for CASSPETGSYGYTF.

This clone was seen once. This rearrangement joins TRBV2 to TRBJ2-7; 7 bases are shared with TRBD1. The CDR3 has 12 amino acids. Germline lookup yields CDR1 SNHLY and CDR2 FYNNEI. The trim removed 8 bases at V and 2 bases at J, leaving 3 bases unmatched. The CDR3 nucleotides read TGTGCCAGCGCGAGGGGGCCCTACGAGCAGTACTTC. Its protein product is CASARGPYEQYF. The complete variable domain, with remaining parts taken from reference TRBV2 and TRBJ2-7, reads EPEVTQTPSHQVTQMGQEVILRCVPISNHLYFYWYRQILGQKVEFLVSFYNNEISEKSEIFDDQFSVERPDGSNFTLKIRSTKLEDSAMYFCASARGPYEQYFGPGTRLTVT.

The chain combines TRBV6-6 with TRBJ2-7, with D perhaps TRBD2 (7 bases). This CDR3 region has 20 residues. V lost 6 bases, J lost 1 base, and 31 bases lay in between. Germline loops: CDR1 MNHNY, CDR2 SVGAGI (reference sequence). The CDR3 DNA reads as TGTGCCAGCAGCCCCCTAGGACTTAGGGGGGGGGCCTTAGTATCCTACGAGCAGTACTTC. This translates into CASSPLGLRGGALVSYEQYF.

The chain combines TRBV2 with TRBJ1-2; D is undetermined. The V gene lost 7 bases and the J gene lost 7 bases, with 13 bases spanning the gap. CDR3 size: 12 residues. Germline V gene data show CDR1 as SNHLY and CDR2 as FYNNEI. CDR3 residues: CASNPPRGGYTF. In DNA, the CDR3 is TGTGCCAGCAATCCTCCGCGGGGTGGCTACACCTTC.

The chain recombines TRBV7-9 with TRBJ2-3; TRBD1 matches 9 bases. The germline CDR1 and CDR2 sequences are SEHNR and FQNEAQ (reference sequence). Germline trimming cut 3 bases from V and 5 bases from J; bases unmatched to any gene: 6. CDR3 length equals 15 residues. CDR3 region: CASSLRTGAEDTQYF. CDR3 sequence (DNA): TGTGCCAGCAGCTTGAGGACAGGGGCTGAAGATACGCAGTATTTT. The entire variable domain, with the rest obtained from reference TRBV7-9 and TRBJ2-3, is as follows: DTGVSQNPRHKITKRGQNVTFRCDPISEHNRLYWYRQTLGQGPEFLTYFQNEAQLEKSRLLSDRFSAERPKGSFSTLEIQRTEQGDSAMYLCASSLRTGAEDTQYFGPGTRLTVL.

The gene calls are TRBV3-1 (or the pseudogene TRBV3-2) and TRBJ1-2, with 7 bases identical to TRBD1. V lost 0 bases to trimming and J lost 3 bases; unmatched junction nucleotides: 1. The germline CDR1 and CDR2 sequences are LGHDT and YNNKEL (reference sequence). The CDR3 totals 14 residues. CDR3 sequence reads: CASSQDRGYYGYTF. The DNA for the CDR3 is TGTGCCAGCAGCCAAGACAGGGGGTACTATGGCTACACCTTC.

The genes are TRBV7-9 and TRBJ2-7, with 8 bases lining up with TRBD2. Germline CDR1 and CDR2: SEHNR and FQNEAQ (reference sequence). Trimming took 2 bases from V and 3 from J; bases not matched to a gene: 18. There are 19 residues in the CDR3. The CDR3 DNA follows: TGTGCCAGCAGCTTAATCCCCTTAAGGTCAGCGGGGGAATTCTACGAGCAGTACTTC. This codes for CASSLIPLRSAGEFYEQYF.

This sequence joins TRBV7-9 and TRBJ1-3; D gene ambiguous. The germline V gene encodes CDR1 SEHNR and CDR2 FQNEAQ (reference sequence). V gave up 5 bases and J gave up 1 base, with 15 bases separating them. This CDR3 spans 16 amino acids. In DNA form, the CDR3 reads TGTGCCAGCAGCCTTCCCGTTGCCCTATCTGGAAACACCATATATTTT. Its protein product is CASSLPVALSGNTIYF. Full variable domain (outside the CDR3, taken from reference TRBV7-9 and TRBJ1-3): DTGVSQNPRHKITKRGQNVTFRCDPISEHNRLYWYRQTLGQGPEFLTYFQNEAQLEKSRLLSDRFSAERPKGSFSTLEIQRTEQGDSAMYLCASSLPVALSGNTIYFGEGSWLTVV.

This clone was counted only a few times. The chain employs TRBV7-2 and TRBJ2-7; 7 nucleotides agree with TRBD1. Germline V lookup: CDR1 SGHTA, CDR2 FQGNSA. The CDR3 has 13 residues. V lost 5 bases, J lost 5 bases, and 6 bases stayed unmatched. This CDR3 is CASSINRGHEQYF. CDR3 sequence (DNA): TGTGCCAGCAGCATAAACAGGGGCCACGAGCAGTACTTC.

The V and J genes are TRBV5-1 and TRBJ2-7; 11 bases line up with TRBD1. From germline, CDR1 is SGHRS and CDR2 YFSETQ. The CDR3 loop spans 15 amino acids. J was trimmed by 2 bases and V by 3 bases; bases with no gene match: 4. In DNA form, the CDR3 reads TGCGCCAGCAGCTGGGGACAGGGGGTCACCTACGAGCAGTACTTC. Translation: CASSWGQGVTYEQYF.